The 28 T cell receptor beta chains presented below share a single source sample, sequenced in a study of Ad26.COV2.S vaccination and SARS-CoV-2 variants listed by TCRdb under 2021. The treatment or condition label of this sample denotes: roughly 18 received Ad26.COV2.S at low or high dose, single or two shots; roughly five received placebo; per-sample allocation not given. Repertoires of vaccine and placebo recipients were sequenced from samples collected on day 63 after the first injection. Receptor libraries were prepared by the immunoSEQ multiplex PCR assay. TCRdb took this table from immuneACCESS and kept in-frame rearrangements with V and J called. Such tables lack part of the clones; where checked against another copy, unresolved V genes explain under half of the gap, and the rest is unexplained. This sample lists almost 400,000 clones; 89% were detected once. The ten top clones hold 1.5% to 2% of the sample.

Sequencing was performed on peripheral blood, taken in a trial of Ad26.COV2.S vaccine versus placebo. Receptors originate from a person between 18 and 65 years old who received the Ad26.COV2.S COVID-19 vaccine or a placebo.

This chain uses TRBV3-1 (or the pseudogene TRBV3-2) with TRBJ1-2; tentatively, D is TRBD1 (5 bases). The CDR3 contains 16 residues. Trimming took off 1 base at V and 5 bases at J, with 17 bases between the two ends. Germline CDR1 is LGHDT and CDR2 is YNNKEL (reference sequence). CDR3 sequence (DNA): TGTGCCAGCAGCCAAGTGATGTCAGGGAAGGAGTATGGCTACACCTTC. Its protein is CASSQVMSGKEYGYTF.

The V and J genes are TRBV7-8 and TRBJ2-7; a weak D match, TRBD1 (5 bases). This CDR3 has 12 residues. Trimming stripped 0 bases from V and 7 bases from J, with 7 bases between. Germline V gives CDR1 SGHVS, CDR2 FQNEAQ. CDR3 DNA sequence: TGTGCCAGCAGCTTAGCCAGGACAGAGCAGTACTTC. As protein: CASSLARTEQYF.

The chain couples TRBV11-1 to TRBJ2-7; D possibly corresponds to TRBD1 (6 bases). The V gene lost 1 base and the J gene lost 2 bases, with 12 bases spanning the gap. Germline V lookup: CDR1 SGHAT, CDR2 FQDESV (reference sequence). This CDR3 spans 15 amino acids. Here the CDR3 reads CASSLGTGRTYEQYF. CDR3 nucleotides: TGTGCCAGCAGCTTAGGTACAGGGAGAACCTACGAGCAGTACTTC.

The rearrangement uses TRBV5-4 and TRBJ2-2, with D possibly being TRBD1 (5 bases). V lost 0 bases, J lost 7 bases, and 10 bases lay in between. This CDR3 comprises 14 residues. Looked up from germline, CDR1 is SGHNT and CDR2 is YYREEE (reference sequence). DNA of the CDR3: TGTGCCAGCAGCTTGGCCCAGGGCGGCGGGGAGCTGTTTTTT. Translating it yields CASSLAQGGGELFF.

There are many counts of this clone. The chain uses TRBV10-2 and TRBJ1-2; maybe TRBD1 (5 bases). V gave up 8 bases and J gave up 6 bases, with 7 bases separating them. CDR3 size: 10 residues. Germline V gene lookup returns CDR1 WSHSY and CDR2 SAAADI. Written as DNA, the CDR3 is TGCGCCAGCTGGGGGGATGGCTACACCTTC. Translated, it gives CASWGDGYTF.

DNA for the CDR3: TGTGCCAGCAGTTTAGCCGGAAGGCAGTACTTC. It specifies CASSLAGRQYF. The rearrangement joins TRBV12-3 or TRBV12-4 to TRBJ2-7; unclear D gene. V was pared by 0 bases and J by 9 bases, with 6 bases between. The CDR3 is 11 residues long.

This rearrangement joins TRBV9 to TRBJ2-1; TRBD2 agrees at 9 bases. CDR1 and CDR2 from the germline V gene are SGDLS and YYNGEE. The CDR3 totals 16 residues. V shed 3 bases and J 6 bases; nucleotides not matched to a gene: 10. CDR3 amino acids: CASSGEWLAGPNEQFF. The CDR3 coding sequence is TGTGCCAGCAGCGGGGAATGGCTAGCGGGGCCCAATGAGCAGTTCTTC.

This chain links TRBV7-2 with TRBJ2-3, with 10 bases identical to TRBD2. The V segment lost 6 bases and the J segment 4 bases; nucleotides outside the gene matches: 4. CDR3 length equals 14 residues. Looked up from germline, CDR1 is SGHTA and CDR2 is FQGNSA. DNA for the CDR3: TGTGCCAGCAGTGGACTAGCGGCGGCAGATACGCAGTATTTT. This encodes CASSGLAAADTQYF.

The CDR3 DNA reads as TGTGCAAATTTCCCGGCGGTTGGCGGCCCCGGGGGGCAGTACTTC. It codes for CANFPAVGGPGGQYF. The V and J genes are TRBV12-2 and TRBJ2-7; whether TRBD2, the table's D call, matches the DNA was not checked. TRBV12-2 is reported as a pseudogene. The CDR3 consists of 15 residues.

In its sample, this clone was seen once. The chain is built from TRBV4-1 and TRBJ2-1, with 9 bases lining up with TRBD2. J gave up 2 bases and V 4 bases, and 6 bases lay outside the gene matches. CDR3 length: 16 residues. The germline CDR1 and CDR2 sequences are MGHRA and YSYEKL. The CDR3 bases are TGCGCCAGCAGCCCGACTAGCGGTCAACCCTACAATGAGCAGTTCTTC. Amino acids: CASSPTSGQPYNEQFF.

V usage is TRBV29-1 and J usage is TRBJ2-7, with TRBD1 matching over 9 bases. The CDR3 extends over 17 amino acids. Germline values: CDR1 SQVTM, CDR2 ANQGSEA. The CDR3 loop reads CRRDRERHTDILYEQYF. CDR3 nucleotides: TGCAGAAGGGACAGGGAACGCCATACCGATATCTTATACGAGCAGTACTTC.

This clone has just one count. The chain combines TRBV5-1 with TRBJ2-5; no firm D call. Deletions cut 3 bases from V and 0 bases from J, with 3 bases between. CDR3 size: 12 residues. In germline, CDR1 is SGHRS, CDR2 YFSETQ. The CDR3, as DNA: TGCGCCAGCAGCTCCAACCAAGAGACCCAGTACTTC. This translates into CASSSNQETQYF.

At least ten counts were recorded for this clone. J is TRBJ1-2 and V is TRBV19, with 7 nucleotides matching TRBD1. There are 15 residues in the CDR3. The germline CDR1 and CDR2 sequences are LNHDA and SQIVND (reference sequence). J was trimmed by 2 bases and V by 4 bases; bases with no gene match: 7. The CDR3 DNA sequence: TGTGCCAGTAGTACTACGGGACAGATCAACTATGGCTACACCTTC. Protein product: CASSTTGQINYGYTF.

This clone was observed once. CDR3 loop: CASSLTAGGSYNEQFF. DNA of the CDR3: TGTGCCAGCAGCTTAACGGCAGGGGGCTCCTACAATGAGCAGTTCTTC. The chain recombines TRBV7-3 with TRBJ2-1, with 7 nucleotides matching TRBD1. Germline V lookup: CDR1 SGHTA, CDR2 FQGTGA. This CDR3 contains 16 residues. J gave up 0 bases and V 0 bases, and 2 bases lay outside the gene matches.

The CDR3 DNA sequence: TGTGCCAGCAGCGTAGGGCGGATATCCTACGAGCAGTACTTC. Protein sequence: CASSVGRISYEQYF. The rearrangement links TRBV9 to TRBJ2-7, with no clear D. The CDR3 loop spans 14 amino acids. Trimming cost V 0 bases and J 1 base, with 8 bases left between them. Germline values: CDR1 SGDLS, CDR2 YYNGEE.

CDR3 in DNA: TGTGCCAGCAGGACAGGGGGCAGGAGTCGGGCTTTCTTT. It encodes CASRTGGRSRAFF. The chain joins TRBV28 to TRBJ1-1; TRBD1 agrees at 10 bases. V shed 6 bases and J 11 bases; nucleotides not matched to a gene: 9. This CDR3 is 13 amino acids long. In germline, CDR1 is MDHEN, CDR2 SYDVKM.

The chain combines TRBV28 with TRBJ1-6, with TRBD1 as a possible D gene (5 bases). Trimming took 5 bases from V and 7 from J, leaving 15 bases between them. The CDR3 runs 15 residues. Germline values: CDR1 MDHEN, CDR2 SYDVKM. As DNA, the CDR3 is TGTGCCAGCAGTCCCTCCCAGGGTCGGAATTCACCCCTCCACTTT. As protein: CASSPSQGRNSPLHF.

This chain uses TRBV28 with TRBJ1-2; D unresolved. V was cut by 7 bases and J by 4 bases, with 13 bases left in between. This CDR3 spans 13 amino acids. Germline V gene sequence: CDR1 MDHEN, CDR2 SYDVKM. The CDR3 bases are TGTGCCAGCACCTCCGGAAGGCTCTATGGCTACACCTTC. This gives the protein CASTSGRLYGYTF.

The chain combines TRBV6-2 or TRBV6-3 with TRBJ1-6, with D unresolved. The V end lost 0 bases, the J end lost 10 bases, and 10 bases lay between the germline ends. This CDR3 region has 14 residues. The germline V gene has CDR1 MNHEY and CDR2 SVGEGT. Here the CDR3 DNA reads TGTGCCAGCAGTTACTCGGCAGGTCTGTCACCCCTCCACTTT. This encodes CASSYSAGLSPLHF.

This chain joins TRBV14 and TRBJ1-1; D is unresolved. Germline CDR1 is SGHDN and CDR2 is FVKESK. CDR3 length equals 15 residues. Trimming took 2 bases from V and 11 from J, leaving 21 bases between them. The CDR3 loop reads CASSQSVGNPYSAFF. The CDR3 DNA sequence: TGTGCCAGCAGCCAATCCGTCGGGAACCCCTACTCGGCTTTCTTT.

The V gene is TRBV6-5, the J gene TRBJ2-1; the D gene is possibly TRBD2 (6 bases). V was trimmed by 1 base and J by 0 bases, leaving 7 bases between them. The CDR3 has 15 amino acids. Germline CDR1 MNHEY, CDR2 SVGAGI. The CDR3 coding sequence is TGTGCCAGCAGTTACTGGCGGGGCTCCTACAATGAGCAGTTCTTC. This translates into CASSYWRGSYNEQFF.

This rearrangement joins TRBV2 to TRBJ2-7; no firm D call. The CDR3 loop spans 13 amino acids. V lost 3 bases to trimming and J lost 1 base, with 7 bases between them. CDR1 is SNHLY, CDR2 FYNNEI, per germline. The CDR3, as DNA: TGTGCCAGCAGTGAGGACGGATCCTACGAGCAGTACTTC. Its protein product is CASSEDGSYEQYF.

CDR3 protein: CASSRRSSGRANEQFF. In DNA form, the CDR3 reads TGCGCCAGCAGCCGGAGGTCTAGCGGGAGGGCCAATGAGCAGTTCTTC. The chain combines TRBV5-1 with TRBJ2-1, with 12 bases identical to TRBD2. CDR1 is SGHRS and CDR2 is YFSETQ in the germline V gene. This CDR3 has 16 amino acids. The ends lost 4 bases at V and 6 bases at J; junction bases unmatched: 8.

The chain employs TRBV4-1 and TRBJ2-7, with no clear D. Trimming stripped 1 base from V and 5 bases from J, with 9 bases between. Germline values: CDR1 MGHRA, CDR2 YSYEKL. This CDR3 comprises 13 residues. This chain's CDR3 is CASSQGSRDEQYF. CDR3 in DNA: TGCGCCAGCAGCCAAGGGAGTCGGGACGAGCAGTACTTC.

The table lists this clone with a count of one. CDR3 amino acids: CAWSPQFAGTSLHNEQFF. In DNA, the CDR3 is TGTGCCTGGAGTCCTCAATTTGCCGGGACTAGCCTACACAATGAGCAGTTCTTC. V and J are TRBV30 and TRBJ2-1; 9 nucleotides line up with TRBD2. Germline V gene lookup returns CDR1 GTSNPN and CDR2 SVGIG (reference sequence). With 2 bases clipped from V and 5 bases from J, the junction kept 16 bases outside the gene matches. The CDR3 is 18 amino acids.

This chain links TRBV5-1 with TRBJ2-2; 11 bases line up with TRBD2. The junction had 5 bases not matched to a gene; V was cut back by 0 bases and J by 7 bases. The CDR3 has 16 amino acids. From germline, CDR1 is SGHRS and CDR2 YFSETQ. CDR3 bases: TGCGCCAGCAGCTTGGTAGCGGGAGGGCCTGTCGGGGAGCTGTTTTTT. It translates to CASSLVAGGPVGELFF.

The rearrangement links TRBV5-6 to TRBJ2-1; 10 positions agree with TRBD2. This CDR3 region has 15 residues. The V gene's germline CDR1 is SGHDT and CDR2 YYEEEE. V shed 2 bases and J 8 bases; nucleotides not matched to a gene: 7. In DNA form, the CDR3 reads TGTGCCAGCAGCTTATATCCTAGCGGGAGCCATGAGCAGTTCTTC. This gives the protein CASSLYPSGSHEQFF.

To note about this clone: This CDR3 is also generated by other DNA sequences in the sample. CDR3 protein: CASSPGTQETQYF. CDR3 nucleotides: TGTGCCAGCTCACCAGGGACCCAAGAGACCCAGTACTTC. This rearrangement joins TRBV18 to TRBJ2-5; D possibly uses TRBD1 or TRBD2 (5 bases each). The ends were cut back, 2 bases at V and 1 base at J, with 5 bases in the middle. The CDR3 loop spans 13 amino acids. The germline gives CDR1 KGHSH, CDR2 LQKENI.